The rows below give T cell receptor beta chains drawn from one sample of a study of shared clonotypes between healthy human individuals. Measured with immunoSEQ multiplex PCR; TCRdb has only the in-frame clones, and not every one. The sample includes about 2.1 million clones, about 93% of them seen just once. Source material: naive CD8+ T cells from PBMCs. All receptors derive from a man between 18 and 29 years old in good health. Some clones in this sample may be carry-over from other donors' samples. CDR3s include the opening cysteine and the closing phenylalanine or tryptophan. D genes are given only for firm matches. Expanded clones are given a class, and other clones once, few, many or no size at all.

d_gene,abundance,j_gene,v_gene,CDR3aa,CDR3nt
NA,NA,TRBJ2-2,TRBV30,CAWSVGAITGELFF,TGTGCCTGGAGTGTGGGGGCTATCACCGGGGAGCTGTTTTTT
TRBD2,NA,TRBJ2-1,TRBV29-1,CSVEVVGLASYNEQFF,TGCAGCGTTGAAGTTGTGGGACTAGCCTCTTACAATGAGCAGTTCTTC
NA,once,TRBJ2-1,TRBV6-1,CASSELGPDEQFF,TGTGCCAGCAGTGAATTAGGGCCGGATGAGCAGTTCTTC
NA,NA,TRBJ2-6,TRBV27,CASSLSGVHSGANVLTF,TGTGCCAGCAGTTTATCAGGGGTCCACTCTGGGGCCAACGTCCTGACTTTC
TRBD2,NA,TRBJ2-3,TRBV11-2,CASSFSGSGTDTQYF,TGTGCCAGCAGCTTTAGCGGGAGTGGTACAGATACGCAGTATTTT
TRBD2,NA,TRBJ2-1,TRBV2,CASSPTSGGSYNEQFF,TGTGCCAGCAGCCCGACTAGCGGGGGTTCCTACAATGAGCAGTTCTTC
TRBD1,NA,TRBJ2-6,TRBV7-9,CASSAGGTGGTGANVLTF,TGTGCCAGCAGCGCAGGTGGGACAGGGGGCACTGGGGCCAACGTCCTGACTTTC
NA,NA,TRBJ1-1,TRBV7-2,CASTKRRGENTEAFF,TGTGCCAGCACCAAACGGCGGGGGGAGAACACTGAAGCTTTCTTT
NA,once,TRBJ2-2,TRBV9,CASSYSMGELFF,TGTGCCAGCAGCTACAGTATGGGGGAGCTGTTTTTT
NA,NA,TRBJ2-1,TRBV27,CASSPLSSYNEQFF,TGTGCCAGCAGTCCCCTTAGCTCCTACAATGAGCAGTTCTTC
TRBD2,once,TRBJ2-1,TRBV6-4,CASSDAPLIAGSYNEQFF,TGTGCCAGCAGTGACGCCCCTCTTATAGCGGGGAGTTACAATGAGCAGTTCTTC
NA,NA,TRBJ2-7,TRBV19,CASSIELSYEQYF,TGTGCCAGTAGTATCGAACTTTCTTACGAGCAGTACTTC